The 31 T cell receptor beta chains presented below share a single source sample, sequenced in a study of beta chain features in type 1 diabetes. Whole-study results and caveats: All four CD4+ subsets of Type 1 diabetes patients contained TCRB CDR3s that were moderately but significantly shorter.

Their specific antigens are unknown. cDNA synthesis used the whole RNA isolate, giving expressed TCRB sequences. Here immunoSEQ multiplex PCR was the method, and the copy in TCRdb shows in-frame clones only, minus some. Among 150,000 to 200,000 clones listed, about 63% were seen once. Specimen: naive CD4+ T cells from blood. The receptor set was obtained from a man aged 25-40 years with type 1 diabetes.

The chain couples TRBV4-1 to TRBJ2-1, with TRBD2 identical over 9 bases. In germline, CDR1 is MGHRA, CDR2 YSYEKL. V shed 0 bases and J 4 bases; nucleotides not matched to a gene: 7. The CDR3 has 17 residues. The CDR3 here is CASSQDSLAGLYNEQFF. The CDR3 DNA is TGCGCCAGCAGCCAAGACAGCCTAGCGGGGTTGTACAATGAGCAGTTCTTC.

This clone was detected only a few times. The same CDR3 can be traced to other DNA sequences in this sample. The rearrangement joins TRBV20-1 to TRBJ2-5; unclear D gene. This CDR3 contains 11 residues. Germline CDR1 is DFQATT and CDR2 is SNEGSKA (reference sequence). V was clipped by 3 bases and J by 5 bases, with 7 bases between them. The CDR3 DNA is TGCAGTGCTAGGTTAGGGGAGACCCAGTACTTC. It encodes CSARLGETQYF.

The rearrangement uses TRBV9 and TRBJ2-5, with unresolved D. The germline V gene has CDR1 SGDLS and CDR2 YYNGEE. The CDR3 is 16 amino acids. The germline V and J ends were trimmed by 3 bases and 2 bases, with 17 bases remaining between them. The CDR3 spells CASSGGTARLQETQYF. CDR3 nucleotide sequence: TGTGCCAGCAGCGGGGGAACGGCCCGACTGCAAGAGACCCAGTACTTC.

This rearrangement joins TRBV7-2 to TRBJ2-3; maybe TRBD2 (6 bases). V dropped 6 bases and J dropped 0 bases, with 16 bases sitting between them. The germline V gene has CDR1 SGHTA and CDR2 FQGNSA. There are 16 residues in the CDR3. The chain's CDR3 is CASRIRGFASTDTQYF. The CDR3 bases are TGTGCCAGCAGGATCCGGGGGTTTGCTAGCACAGATACGCAGTATTTT.

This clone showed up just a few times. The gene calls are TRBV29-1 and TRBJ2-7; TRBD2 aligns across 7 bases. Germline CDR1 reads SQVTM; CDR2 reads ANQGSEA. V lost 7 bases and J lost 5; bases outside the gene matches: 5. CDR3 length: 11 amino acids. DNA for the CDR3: TGCAGCGGTGGGGAGGGGAACGAGCAGTACTTC. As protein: CSGGEGNEQYF.

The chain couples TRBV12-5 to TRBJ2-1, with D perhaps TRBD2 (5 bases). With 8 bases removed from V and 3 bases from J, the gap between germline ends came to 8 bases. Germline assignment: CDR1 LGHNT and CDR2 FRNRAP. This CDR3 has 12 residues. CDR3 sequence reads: CASSGNYNEQFF. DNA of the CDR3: TGTGCTAGTAGCGGCAACTACAATGAGCAGTTCTTC.

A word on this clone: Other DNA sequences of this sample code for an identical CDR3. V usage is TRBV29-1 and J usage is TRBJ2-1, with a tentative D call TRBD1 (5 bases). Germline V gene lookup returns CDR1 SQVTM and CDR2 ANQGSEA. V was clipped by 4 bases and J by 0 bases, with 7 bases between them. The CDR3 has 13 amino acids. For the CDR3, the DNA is TGCAGCGTTGGACAGAGCTCCTACAATGAGCAGTTCTTC. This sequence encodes CSVGQSSYNEQFF.

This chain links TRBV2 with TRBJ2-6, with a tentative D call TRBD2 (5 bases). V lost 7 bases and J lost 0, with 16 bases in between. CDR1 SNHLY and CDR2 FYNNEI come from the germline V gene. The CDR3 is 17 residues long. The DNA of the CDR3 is TGTGCCAGCAATATTGGACTTGGCGTCTCTGGGGCCAACGTCCTGACTTTC. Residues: CASNIGLGVSGANVLTF.

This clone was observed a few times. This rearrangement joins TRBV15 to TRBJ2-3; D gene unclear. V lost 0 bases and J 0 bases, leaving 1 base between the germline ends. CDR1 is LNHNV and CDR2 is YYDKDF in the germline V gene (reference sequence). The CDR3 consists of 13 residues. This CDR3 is CATSRDSTDTQYF. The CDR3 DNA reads TGTGCCACCAGCAGAGACAGCACAGATACGCAGTATTTT. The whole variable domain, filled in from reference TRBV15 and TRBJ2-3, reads DAMVIQNPRYQVTQFGKPVTLSCSQTLNHNVMYWYQQKSSQAPKLLFHYYDKDFNNEADTPDNFQSRRPNTSFCFLDIRSPGLGDTAMYLCATSRDSTDTQYFGPGTRLTVL.

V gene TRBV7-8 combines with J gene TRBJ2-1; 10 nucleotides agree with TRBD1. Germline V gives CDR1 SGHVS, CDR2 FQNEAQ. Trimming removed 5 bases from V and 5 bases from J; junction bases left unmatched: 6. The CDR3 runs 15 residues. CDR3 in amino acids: CASSPGQGFDNEQFF. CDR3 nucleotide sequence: TGTGCCAGCAGCCCGGGACAGGGGTTTGACAATGAGCAGTTCTTC.

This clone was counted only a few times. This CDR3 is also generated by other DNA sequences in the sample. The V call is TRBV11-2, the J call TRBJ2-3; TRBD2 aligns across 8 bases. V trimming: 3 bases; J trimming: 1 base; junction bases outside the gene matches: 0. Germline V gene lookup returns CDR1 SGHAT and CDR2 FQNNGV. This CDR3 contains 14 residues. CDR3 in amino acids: CASSLTSGTDTQYF. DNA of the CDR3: TGTGCCAGCAGCTTGACTAGCGGCACAGATACGCAGTATTTT.

In DNA form, the CDR3 reads TGTGCCAGCAGCTTAGGAGGACAGTCTAGCACAGATACGCAGTATTTT. This codes for CASSLGGQSSTDTQYF. This chain uses TRBV7-9 with TRBJ2-3; D is possibly TRBD1 (6 bases). The CDR3 totals 16 residues. CDR1 SEHNR and CDR2 FQNEAQ come from the germline V gene (reference sequence). Between the trimmed V and J ends, which lost 1 base and 0 bases, there was a span of 11 bases. Based on the CDR3 plus reference TRBV7-9 and TRBJ2-3, the full variable domain is DTGVSQNPRHKITKRGQNVTFRCDPISEHNRLYWYRQTLGQGPEFLTYFQNEAQLEKSRLLSDRFSAERPKGSFSTLEIQRTEQGDSAMYLCASSLGGQSSTDTQYFGPGTRLTVL.

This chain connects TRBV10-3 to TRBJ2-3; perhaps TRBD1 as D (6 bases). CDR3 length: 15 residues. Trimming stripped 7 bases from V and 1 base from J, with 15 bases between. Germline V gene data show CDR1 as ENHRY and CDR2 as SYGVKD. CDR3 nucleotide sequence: TGTGCCATCACTCCAACAGGGTTCGGCACAGATACGCAGTATTTT. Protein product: CAITPTGFGTDTQYF.

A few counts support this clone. CDR3 region: CAISERGTTEAFF. For the CDR3, the DNA is TGTGCCATCAGTGAAAGGGGGACCACTGAAGCTTTCTTT. The rearrangement uses TRBV10-3 and TRBJ1-1; tentatively, D is TRBD1 (6 bases). With 3 bases removed from V and 4 bases from J, the gap between germline ends came to 9 bases. The CDR3 has 13 amino acids. From germline, CDR1 is ENHRY and CDR2 SYGVKD.

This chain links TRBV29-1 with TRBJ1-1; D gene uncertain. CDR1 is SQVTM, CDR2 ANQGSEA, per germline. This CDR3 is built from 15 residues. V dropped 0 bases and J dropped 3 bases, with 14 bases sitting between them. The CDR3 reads CSVEEIARWDTEAFF. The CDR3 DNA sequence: TGCAGCGTTGAAGAAATCGCCCGCTGGGACACTGAAGCTTTCTTT.

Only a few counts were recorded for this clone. The CDR3 is CSVAESNQPQHF. The CDR3, as DNA: TGCAGCGTTGCTGAGAGCAATCAGCCCCAGCATTTT. The chain links TRBV29-1 to TRBJ1-5; D unclear. The V gene's germline CDR1 is SQVTM and CDR2 ANQGSEA. The CDR3 extends over 12 amino acids. V was clipped by 4 bases and J by 1 base, with 5 bases between them.

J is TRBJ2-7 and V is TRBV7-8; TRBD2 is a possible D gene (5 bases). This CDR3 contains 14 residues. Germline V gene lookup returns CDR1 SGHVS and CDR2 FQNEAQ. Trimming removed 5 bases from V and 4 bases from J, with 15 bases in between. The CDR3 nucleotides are TGTGCCAGCAGCACCGGGATCAATTTGTACGAGCAGTACTTC. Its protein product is CASSTGINLYEQYF.

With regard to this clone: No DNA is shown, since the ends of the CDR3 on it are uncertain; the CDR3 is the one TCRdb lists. This chain's CDR3 is CASSFGSGSSGANVLTF. V is TRBV7-9 and J is TRBJ2-6. The germline V gene has CDR1 SEHNR and CDR2 FQNEAQ (reference sequence). The CDR3 sequence runs 17 residues, both termini included.

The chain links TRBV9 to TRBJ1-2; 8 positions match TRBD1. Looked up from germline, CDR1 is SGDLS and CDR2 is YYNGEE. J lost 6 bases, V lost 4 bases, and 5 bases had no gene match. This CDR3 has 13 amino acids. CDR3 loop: CASSSRQGHGYTF. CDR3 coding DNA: TGTGCCAGCAGCTCCCGACAGGGGCATGGCTACACCTTC.

The CDR3 DNA is TGTGCCCATGGGACAGCGACACCCCTCCACTTT. It specifies CAHGTATPLHF. The chain joins TRBV30 to TRBJ1-6; 7 nucleotides line up with TRBD1. The V segment lost 8 bases and the J segment 11 bases; nucleotides outside the gene matches: 6. The germline CDR1 and CDR2 sequences are GTSNPN and SVGIG (reference sequence). CDR3 size: 11 residues.

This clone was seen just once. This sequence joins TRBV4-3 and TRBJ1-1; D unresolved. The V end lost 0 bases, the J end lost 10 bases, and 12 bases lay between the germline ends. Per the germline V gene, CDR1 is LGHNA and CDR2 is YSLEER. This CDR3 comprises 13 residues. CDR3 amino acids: CASSQDQRMGAFF. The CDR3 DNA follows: TGCGCCAGCAGCCAAGATCAGAGGATGGGAGCTTTCTTT.

CDR3 sequence (DNA): TGTGCCAGCAGGGACGGACTGGATGGCTACACCTTC. Amino acid sequence: CASRDGLDGYTF. V gene TRBV28 combines with J gene TRBJ1-2, with D unresolved. CDR3 size: 12 residues. V was clipped by 6 bases and J by 6 bases, with 11 bases between them. Germline V gives CDR1 MDHEN, CDR2 SYDVKM.

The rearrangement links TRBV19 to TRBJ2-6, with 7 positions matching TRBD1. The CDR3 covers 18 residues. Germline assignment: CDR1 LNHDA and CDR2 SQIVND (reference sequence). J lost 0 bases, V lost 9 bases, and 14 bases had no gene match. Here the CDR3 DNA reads TGTGCCAGCTCGGGGAAACCCAGGGACAGCTCTGGGGCCAACGTCCTGACTTTC. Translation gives CASSGKPRDSSGANVLTF.

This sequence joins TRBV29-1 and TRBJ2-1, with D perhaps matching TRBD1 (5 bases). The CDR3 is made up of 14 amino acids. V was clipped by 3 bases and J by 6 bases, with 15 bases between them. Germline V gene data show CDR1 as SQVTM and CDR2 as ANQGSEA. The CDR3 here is CSVEGPEAPNEQFF. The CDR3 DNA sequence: TGCAGCGTTGAGGGGCCTGAAGCCCCCAATGAGCAGTTCTTC.

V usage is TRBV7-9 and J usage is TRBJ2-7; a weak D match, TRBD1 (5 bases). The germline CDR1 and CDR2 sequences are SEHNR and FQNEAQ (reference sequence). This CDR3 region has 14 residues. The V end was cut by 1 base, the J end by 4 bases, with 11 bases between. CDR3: CASSLGSTGYEQYF. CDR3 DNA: TGTGCCAGCAGCTTAGGAAGTACAGGATACGAGCAGTACTTC.

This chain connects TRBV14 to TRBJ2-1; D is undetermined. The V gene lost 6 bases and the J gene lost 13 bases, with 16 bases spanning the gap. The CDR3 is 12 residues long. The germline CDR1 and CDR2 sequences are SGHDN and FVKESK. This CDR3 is CASSLTDTGQFF. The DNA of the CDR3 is TGTGCCAGCAGTCTCACTGACACCGGACAGTTCTTC.

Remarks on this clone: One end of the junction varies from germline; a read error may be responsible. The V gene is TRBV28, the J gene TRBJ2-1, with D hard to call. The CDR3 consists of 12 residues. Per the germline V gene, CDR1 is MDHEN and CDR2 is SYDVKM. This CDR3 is CASSFSLWDPLF. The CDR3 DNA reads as TGTGCCAGCAGTTTCAGCCTTTGGGATCCGCTCTTC.

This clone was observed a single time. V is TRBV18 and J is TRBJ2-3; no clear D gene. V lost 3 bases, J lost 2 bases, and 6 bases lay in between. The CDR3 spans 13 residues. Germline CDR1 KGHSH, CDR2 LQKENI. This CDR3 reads CASSPVDTDTQYF. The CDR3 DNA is TGTGCCAGCTCACCGGTAGACACAGATACGCAGTATTTT.

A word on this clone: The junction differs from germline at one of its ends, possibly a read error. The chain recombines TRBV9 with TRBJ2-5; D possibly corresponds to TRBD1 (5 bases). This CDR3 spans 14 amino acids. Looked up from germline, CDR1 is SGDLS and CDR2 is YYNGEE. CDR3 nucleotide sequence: TGTGCCAGCAGCGTAGGGACATACCAAGAGGCCCAGTACTTC. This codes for CASSVGTYQEAQYF.

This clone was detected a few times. Written as DNA, the CDR3 is TGTGCCAGCAGCCAAACCCTCCGAGGGGAGGAGCAGTTCTTC. This codes for CASSQTLRGEEQFF. The V and J genes are TRBV14 and TRBJ2-1, with D possibly being TRBD1 or TRBD2 (5 bases each). This CDR3 has 14 residues. Germline-derived CDR1 and CDR2 are SGHDN and FVKESK. V lost 2 bases, J lost 10 bases, and 15 bases lay in between.

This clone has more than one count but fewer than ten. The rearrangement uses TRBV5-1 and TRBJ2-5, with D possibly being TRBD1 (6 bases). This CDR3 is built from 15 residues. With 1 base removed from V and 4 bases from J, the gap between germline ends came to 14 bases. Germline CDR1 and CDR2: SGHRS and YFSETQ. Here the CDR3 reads CASSLSSRGGETQYF. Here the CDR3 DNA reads TGCGCCAGCAGCTTGAGTTCCAGGGGCGGAGAGACCCAGTACTTC.